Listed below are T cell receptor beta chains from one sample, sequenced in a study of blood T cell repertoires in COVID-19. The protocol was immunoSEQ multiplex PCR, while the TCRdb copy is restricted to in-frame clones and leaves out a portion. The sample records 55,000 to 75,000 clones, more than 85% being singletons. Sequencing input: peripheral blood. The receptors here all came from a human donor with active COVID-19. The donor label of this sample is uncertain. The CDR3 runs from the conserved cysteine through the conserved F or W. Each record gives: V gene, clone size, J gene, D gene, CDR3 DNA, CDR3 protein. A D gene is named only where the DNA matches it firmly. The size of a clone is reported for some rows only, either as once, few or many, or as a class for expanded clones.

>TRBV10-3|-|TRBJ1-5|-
TGTGCCATCAGTGAGTCAGGGGGGGCGGACAATCAGCCCCAGCATTTT
CAISESGGADNQPQHF
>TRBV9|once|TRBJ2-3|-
TGTGCCAGCAGCGTAACCGTCGGGATAAGCACAGATACGCAGTATTTT
CASSVTVGISTDTQYF
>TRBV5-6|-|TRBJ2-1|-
TGTGCCAGCAGCCCCCTAGAGGATGCCTACAATGAGCAGTTCTTC
CASSPLEDAYNEQFF
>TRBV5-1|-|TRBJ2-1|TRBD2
TGCGCCAGCAGTCCCGGGACTAGCTGGGATGAGCAGTTCTTC
CASSPGTSWDEQFF
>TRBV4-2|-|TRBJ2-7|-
TGTGCCAGCAGCCAAGGACCCACTACCTACGAGCAGTACTTC
CASSQGPTTYEQYF
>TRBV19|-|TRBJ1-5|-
TGTGCCAGTAGTCCGGTGCAGGACAGATATAGCAATCAGCCCCAGCATTTT
CASSPVQDRYSNQPQHF
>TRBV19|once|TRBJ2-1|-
TGTGCCAGTAGTGCCTTGGGTGGGAGACGCTACAATGAGCAGTTCTTC
CASSALGGRRYNEQFF
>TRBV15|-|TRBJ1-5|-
TGTGCCACCAGCCGCCGGGTCCCCCAAACGGGCAATCAGCCCCAGCATTTT
CATSRRVPQTGNQPQHF
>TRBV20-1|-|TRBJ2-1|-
TGCAGTGCTAGTATTGGGGGGTGGGAGCAGTTCTTC
CSASIGGWEQFF
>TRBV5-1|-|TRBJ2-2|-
TGCGCCAGCAGCTTGCGTGGGAGTCCCGGGGAGCTGTTTTTT
CASSLRGSPGELFF
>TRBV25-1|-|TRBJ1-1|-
TGTGCCAGCCGCAGGGGGAACACTGAAGCTTTCTTT
CASRRGNTEAFF
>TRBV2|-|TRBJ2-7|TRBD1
TGTGCCAGCAGAGGAGACCGGGACAGGGTACTCCACGAGCAGTACTTC
CASRGDRDRVLHEQYF
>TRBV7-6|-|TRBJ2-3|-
TGTGCCAGCAGCTTAGCGCCCCGGGGAGATACGCAGTATTTT
CASSLAPRGDTQYF
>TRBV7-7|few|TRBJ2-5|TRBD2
TGTGCTAGCAGCGGACTAGTGGGGACCGCTGAGACCCAGTACTTC
CASSGLVGTAETQYF
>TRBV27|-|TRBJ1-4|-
TGTGCCAGCAGTCCCACCAATGAGCGGGGTGAAAAACTGTTTTTT
CASSPTNERGEKLFF
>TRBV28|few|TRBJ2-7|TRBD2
TGTGCCAGCAGATCAGCGGGAGTCTCCTACGAGCAGTACTTC
CASRSAGVSYEQYF
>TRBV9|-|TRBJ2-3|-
TGTGCCAGCAGCCTAACACTAACCGGAGGAGGATTGGGCACAGATACGCAGTATTTT
CASSLTLTGGGLGTDTQYF
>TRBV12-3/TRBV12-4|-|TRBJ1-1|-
TGTGCCAGCAGTTCACAGTTCACTGAAGCTTTCTTT
CASSSQFTEAFF
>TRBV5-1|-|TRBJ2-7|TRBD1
TGCGCCAGCAGCCGGTGGGACAGCACCTACGAGCAGTACTTC
CASSRWDSTYEQYF
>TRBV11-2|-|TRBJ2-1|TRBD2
TGTGCCAGCAGCTTAGGACTAGCAGCCTACAATGAGCAGTTCTTC
CASSLGLAAYNEQFF
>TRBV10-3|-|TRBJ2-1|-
TGTGCCATCAGTGAGTCGGCGGGTAGCGGTATAATCAATGAGCAGTTCTTC
CAISESAGSGIINEQFF
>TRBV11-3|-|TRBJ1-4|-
TGTGCCAGCAGCTTACAGGGCATTGCAACTAATGAAAAACTGTTTTTT
CASSLQGIATNEKLFF
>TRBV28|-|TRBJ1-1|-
TGTGCCAGCAGTTTGATGGGGGGATTAGGAAACACTGAAGCTTTCTTT
CASSLMGGLGNTEAFF